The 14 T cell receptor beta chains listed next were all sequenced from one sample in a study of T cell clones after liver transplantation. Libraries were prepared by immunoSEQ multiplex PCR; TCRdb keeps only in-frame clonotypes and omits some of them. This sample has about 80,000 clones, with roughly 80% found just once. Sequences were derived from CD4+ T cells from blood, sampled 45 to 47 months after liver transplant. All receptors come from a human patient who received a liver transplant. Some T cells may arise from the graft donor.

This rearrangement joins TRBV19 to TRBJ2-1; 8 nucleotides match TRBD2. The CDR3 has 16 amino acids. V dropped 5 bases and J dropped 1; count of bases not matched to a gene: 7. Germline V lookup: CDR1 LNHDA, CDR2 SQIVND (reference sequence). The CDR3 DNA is TGTGCCAGTAGTTCTTTACCGGGAGGGTCCTACAATGAGCAGTTCTTC. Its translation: CASSSLPGGSYNEQFF.

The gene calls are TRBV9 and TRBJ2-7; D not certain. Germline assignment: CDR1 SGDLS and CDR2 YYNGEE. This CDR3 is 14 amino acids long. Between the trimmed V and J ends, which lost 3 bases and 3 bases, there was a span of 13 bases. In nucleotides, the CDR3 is TGTGCCAGCAGCGCGGACGGTACAAACTACGAGCAGTACTTC. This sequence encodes CASSADGTNYEQYF. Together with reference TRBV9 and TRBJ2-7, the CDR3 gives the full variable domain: DSGVTQTPKHLITATGQRVTLRCSPRSGDLSVYWYQQSLDQGLQFLIQYYNGEERAKGNILERFSAQQFPDLHSELNLSSLELGDSALYFCASSADGTNYEQYFGPGTRLTVT.

The CDR3 loop is CASSEEGVLNTEAFF. The DNA of the CDR3 is TGTGCCAGCAGTGAGGAAGGGGTTTTGAACACTGAAGCTTTCTTT. The J gene is TRBJ1-1, the V gene TRBV2; the D gene is possibly TRBD1 (5 bases). Germline CDR1 reads SNHLY; CDR2 reads FYNNEI. The CDR3 has 15 residues. V lost 3 bases and J lost 0, with 11 bases in between.

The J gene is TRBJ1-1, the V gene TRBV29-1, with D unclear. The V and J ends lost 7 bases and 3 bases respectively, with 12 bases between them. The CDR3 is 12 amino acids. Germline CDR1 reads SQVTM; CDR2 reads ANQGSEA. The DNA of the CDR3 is TGCAGCGCACAAAAAGTTGACACTGAAGCTTTCTTT. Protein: CSAQKVDTEAFF. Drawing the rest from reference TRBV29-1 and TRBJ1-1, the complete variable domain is SAVISQKPSRDICQRGTSLTIQCQVDSQVTMMFWYRQQPGQSLTLIATANQGSEATYESGFVIDKFPISRPNLTFSTLTVSNMSPEDSSIYLCSAQKVDTEAFFGQGTRLTVV.

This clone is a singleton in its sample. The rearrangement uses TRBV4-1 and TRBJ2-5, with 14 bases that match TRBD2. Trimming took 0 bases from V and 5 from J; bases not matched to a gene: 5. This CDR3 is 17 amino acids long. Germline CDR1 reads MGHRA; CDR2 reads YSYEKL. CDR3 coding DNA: TGCGCCAGCAGCCAAGAAAGACTAGCGGGAGGGGGGGAGACCCAGTACTTC. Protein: CASSQERLAGGGETQYF.

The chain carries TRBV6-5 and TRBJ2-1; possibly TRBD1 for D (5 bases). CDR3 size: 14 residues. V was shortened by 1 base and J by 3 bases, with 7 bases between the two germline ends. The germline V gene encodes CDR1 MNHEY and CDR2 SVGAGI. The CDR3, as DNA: TGTGCCAGCAGTTACTACCAGGGCTACAATGAGCAGTTCTTC. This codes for CASSYYQGYNEQFF.

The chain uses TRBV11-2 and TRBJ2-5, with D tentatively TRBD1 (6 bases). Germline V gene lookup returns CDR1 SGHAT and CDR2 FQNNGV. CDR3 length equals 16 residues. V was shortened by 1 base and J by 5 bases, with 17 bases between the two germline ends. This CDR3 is CASSLAQGGPAETQYF. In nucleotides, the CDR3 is TGTGCCAGCAGCTTAGCCCAAGGGGGACCAGCCGAGACCCAGTACTTC.

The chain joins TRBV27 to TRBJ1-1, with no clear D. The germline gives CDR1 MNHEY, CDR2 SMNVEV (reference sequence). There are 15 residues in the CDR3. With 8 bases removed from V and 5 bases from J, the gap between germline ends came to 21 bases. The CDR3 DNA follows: TGTGCCAGCTATCCCACAGACCGGTTCCTTACTGAAGCTTTCTTT. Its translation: CASYPTDRFLTEAFF.

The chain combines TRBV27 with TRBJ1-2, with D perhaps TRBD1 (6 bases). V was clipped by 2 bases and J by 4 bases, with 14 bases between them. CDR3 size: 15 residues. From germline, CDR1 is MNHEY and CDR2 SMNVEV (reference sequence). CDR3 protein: CASSLGGRGIYGYTF. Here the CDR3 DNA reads TGTGCCAGCAGTTTAGGGGGCAGGGGCATCTATGGCTACACCTTC.

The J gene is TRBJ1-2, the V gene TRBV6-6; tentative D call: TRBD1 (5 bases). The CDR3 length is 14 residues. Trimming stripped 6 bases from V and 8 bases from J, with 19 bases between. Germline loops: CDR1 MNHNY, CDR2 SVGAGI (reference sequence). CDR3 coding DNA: TGTGCCAGCAGATTTAGACGGGACCAAAGGGGCTACACCTTC. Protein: CASRFRRDQRGYTF.

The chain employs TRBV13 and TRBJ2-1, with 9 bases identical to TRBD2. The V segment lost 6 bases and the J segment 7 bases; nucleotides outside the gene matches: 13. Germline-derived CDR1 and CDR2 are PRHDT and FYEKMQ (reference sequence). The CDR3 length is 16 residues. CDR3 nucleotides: TGTGCCAGCAGGCATACCGGGACTAGCCGCCAGAATGAGCAGTTCTTC. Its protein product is CASRHTGTSRQNEQFF.

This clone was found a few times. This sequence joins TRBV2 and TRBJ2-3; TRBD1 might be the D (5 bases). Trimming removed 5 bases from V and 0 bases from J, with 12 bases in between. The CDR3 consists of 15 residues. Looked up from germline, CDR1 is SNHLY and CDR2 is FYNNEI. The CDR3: CASSSRQISTDTQYF. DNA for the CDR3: TGTGCCAGCAGTAGCCGACAGATTAGCACAGATACGCAGTATTTT.

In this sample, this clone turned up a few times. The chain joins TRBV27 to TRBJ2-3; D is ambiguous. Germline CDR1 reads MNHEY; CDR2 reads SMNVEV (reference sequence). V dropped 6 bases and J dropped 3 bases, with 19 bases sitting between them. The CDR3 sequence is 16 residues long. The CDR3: CASRNRRLFVTDTQYF. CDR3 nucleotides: TGTGCCAGCAGGAACCGACGACTGTTTGTTACAGATACGCAGTATTTT.

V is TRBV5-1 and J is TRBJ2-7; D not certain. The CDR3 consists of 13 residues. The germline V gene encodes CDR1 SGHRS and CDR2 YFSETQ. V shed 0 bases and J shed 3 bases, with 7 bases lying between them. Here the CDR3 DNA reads TGCGCCAGCAGCTTGGGGCAAATCTACGAGCAGTACTTC. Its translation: CASSLGQIYEQYF.